The 12 T cell receptor beta chains below were found in one sample sequenced in a study of T cells after posttransplantation cyclophosphamide. Using immunoSEQ multiplex PCR, the repertoire was profiled, and TCRdb retains in-frame clones only, with some absent. The sample holds tens of thousands of clones, roughly two thirds seen once. The source material was memory CD4+ T cells sorted from PBMCs. These receptors were collected from a woman aged 60-70 years in good health, CMV-negative, and a related stem cell transplant donor.

This chain links TRBV4-3 with TRBJ1-5, with D possibly TRBD1 on 5 matching bases. The germline gives CDR1 LGHNA, CDR2 YSLEER. The germline V and J ends were trimmed by 1 base and 10 bases, with 17 bases remaining between them. The CDR3 spans 15 residues. DNA for the CDR3: TGCGCCAGCAGCCAAGTAGCCGCTCTGGGGGGTCCCCAGCATTTT. Translated: CASSQVAALGGPQHF.

As for this clone: A read error may produce the germline difference seen at one junction end. The rearrangement links TRBV5-8 to TRBJ2-7; D call uncertain. The length of the CDR3 is 13 residues. Germline values: CDR1 SGHTS, CDR2 YDEGEE. The CDR3: CASSSPVTPPRDF. The CDR3 DNA is TGTGCCAGCAGCTCCCCCGTCACTCCCCCTCGGGACTTC.

The V call is TRBV4-2, the J call TRBJ2-5; TRBD1 agrees at 7 bases. The germline V gene has CDR1 LGHNA and CDR2 YNFKEQ. The CDR3 runs to 14 residues. J lost 3 bases, V lost 1 base, and 2 bases had no gene match. This CDR3 is CASSQGGTEETQYF. The CDR3 nucleotides are TGTGCCAGCAGCCAAGGTGGGACAGAAGAGACCCAGTACTTC.

The gene calls are TRBV9 and TRBJ1-1; D remains unclear. The V end lost 0 bases, the J end lost 0 bases, and 12 bases lay between the germline ends. The CDR3 is made up of 16 amino acids. Germline CDR1 is SGDLS and CDR2 is YYNGEE. The CDR3 region has the DNA TGTGCCAGCAGCGTAGGCGGCAGACCAATGAACACTGAAGCTTTCTTT. Translated, it gives CASSVGGRPMNTEAFF.

V is TRBV4-3 and J is TRBJ2-2; TRBD1 aligns across 8 bases. Losses at the gene ends were 8 bases for V and 1 base for J; bases not matched to a gene: 6. The CDR3 covers 15 residues. Germline lookup yields CDR1 LGHNA and CDR2 YSLEER. This CDR3 reads CASGKQGENTGELFF. The DNA of the CDR3 is TGCGCCAGCGGCAAACAGGGGGAGAACACCGGGGAGCTGTTTTTT.

This chain connects TRBV10-3 to TRBJ1-1; D is uncertain. The germline V and J ends were trimmed by 8 bases and 1 base, with 11 bases remaining between them. Germline CDR1 is ENHRY and CDR2 is SYGVKD. The CDR3 has 13 amino acids. The CDR3, as DNA: TGTGCCATCCGGGAGGGAACGAACACTGAAGCTTTCTTT. It encodes CAIREGTNTEAFF.

The CDR3 coding sequence is TGTGCCAGCAGCCAACGACAGGGGGGAGAGACCCAGTACTTC. Amino acids: CASSQRQGGETQYF. The J gene is TRBJ2-5, the V gene TRBV7-9; TRBD1 aligns across 9 bases. There are 14 residues in the CDR3. In germline, CDR1 is SEHNR, CDR2 FQNEAQ (reference sequence). V lost 5 bases and J lost 4; bases outside the gene matches: 5.

In this sample, this clone turned up once. This rearrangement joins TRBV28 to TRBJ1-1; possibly TRBD1 for D (5 bases). The germline CDR1 and CDR2 sequences are MDHEN and SYDVKM. Trimming removed 7 bases from V and 8 bases from J, with 17 bases in between. The CDR3 consists of 13 residues. CDR3 loop: CASTKQVGGEAFF. CDR3 DNA sequence: TGTGCCAGCACCAAACAGGTAGGAGGGGAAGCTTTCTTT.

The V and J genes are TRBV29-1 and TRBJ2-2; 8 nucleotides match TRBD1. Germline CDR1 reads SQVTM; CDR2 reads ANQGSEA. This CDR3 region has 16 residues. V lost 7 bases and J lost 0; bases outside the gene matches: 10. CDR3 region: CSAFRQGRANTGELFF. For the CDR3, the DNA is TGCAGCGCCTTCCGACAGGGGCGGGCGAACACCGGGGAGCTGTTTTTT.

This chain joins TRBV30 and TRBJ2-1; 8 positions match TRBD1. Losses at the gene ends were 3 bases for V and 3 bases for J; bases not matched to a gene: 4. CDR3 length: 14 residues. Germline CDR1 and CDR2: GTSNPN and SVGIG (reference sequence). As DNA, the CDR3 is TGTGCCTGGAGCCGGACAGGGAACTACAATGAGCAGTTCTTC. The encoded protein is CAWSRTGNYNEQFF.

This clone was recorded a few times. Other DNA sequences in the sample encode the same CDR3. The V and J genes are TRBV15 and TRBJ1-5; D is unresolved. The ends were cut back, 0 bases at V and 7 bases at J, with 4 bases in the middle. CDR1 is LNHNV and CDR2 is YYDKDF in the germline V gene (reference sequence). This CDR3 is 12 amino acids long. In DNA form, the CDR3 reads TGTGCCACCAGCAGAGATCAGCAGCCCCAGCATTTT. This translates into CATSRDQQPQHF.

This clone appeared a few times. The chain recombines TRBV28 with TRBJ1-1; the D gene is possibly TRBD1 (5 bases). Germline V CDR1 and CDR2: MDHEN, SYDVKM. The CDR3 has 13 residues. Trimming removed 2 bases at V and 4 bases at J, with 8 bases between. The CDR3 DNA is TGTGCCAGCAGTTTAGCAGGGTCCACTGAAGCTTTCTTT. Translation gives CASSLAGSTEAFF.